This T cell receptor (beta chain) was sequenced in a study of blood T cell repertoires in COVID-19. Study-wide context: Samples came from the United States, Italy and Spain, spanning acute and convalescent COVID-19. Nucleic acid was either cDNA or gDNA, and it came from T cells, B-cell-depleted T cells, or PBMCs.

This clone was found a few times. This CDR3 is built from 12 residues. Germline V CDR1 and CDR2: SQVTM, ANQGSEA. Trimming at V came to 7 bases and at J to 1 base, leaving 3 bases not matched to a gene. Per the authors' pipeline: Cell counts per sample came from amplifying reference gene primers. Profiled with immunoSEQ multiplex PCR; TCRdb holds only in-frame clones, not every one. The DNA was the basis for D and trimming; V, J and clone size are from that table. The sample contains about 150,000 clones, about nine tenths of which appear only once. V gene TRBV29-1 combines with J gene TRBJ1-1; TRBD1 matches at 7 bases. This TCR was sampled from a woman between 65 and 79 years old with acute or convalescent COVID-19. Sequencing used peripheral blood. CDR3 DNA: TGCAGCGCGGGACAGTGGAACACTGAAGCTTTCTTT. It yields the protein CSAGQWNTEAFF.